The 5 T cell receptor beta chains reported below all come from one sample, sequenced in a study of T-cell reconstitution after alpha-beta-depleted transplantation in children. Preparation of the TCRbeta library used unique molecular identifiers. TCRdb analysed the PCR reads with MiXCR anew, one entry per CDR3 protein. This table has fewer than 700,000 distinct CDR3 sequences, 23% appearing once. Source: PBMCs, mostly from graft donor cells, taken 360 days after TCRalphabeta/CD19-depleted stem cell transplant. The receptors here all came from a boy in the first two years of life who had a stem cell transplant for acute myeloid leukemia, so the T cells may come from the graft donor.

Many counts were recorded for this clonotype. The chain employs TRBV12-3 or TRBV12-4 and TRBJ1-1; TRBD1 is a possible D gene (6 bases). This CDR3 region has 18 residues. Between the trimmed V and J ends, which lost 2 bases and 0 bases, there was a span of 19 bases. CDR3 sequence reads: CASSLNGWTVSMNTEAFF. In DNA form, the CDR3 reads TGTGCCAGCAGTTTAAATGGGTGGACAGTTAGCATGAACACTGAAGCTTTCTTT.

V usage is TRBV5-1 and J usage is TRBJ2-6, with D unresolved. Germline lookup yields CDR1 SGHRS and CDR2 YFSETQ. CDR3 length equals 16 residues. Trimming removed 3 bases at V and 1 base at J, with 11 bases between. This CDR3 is CASSSSSGSGANVLTF. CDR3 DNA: TGCGCCAGCAGCTCCTCATCAGGATCTGGGGCCAACGTCCTGACTTTC.

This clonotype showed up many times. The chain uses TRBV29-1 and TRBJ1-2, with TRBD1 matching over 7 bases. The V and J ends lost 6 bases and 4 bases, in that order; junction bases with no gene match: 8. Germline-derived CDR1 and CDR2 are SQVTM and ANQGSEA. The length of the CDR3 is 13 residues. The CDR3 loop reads CSVDREAFYGYTF. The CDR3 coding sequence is TGCAGCGTAGACAGGGAGGCATTCTATGGCTACACCTTC.

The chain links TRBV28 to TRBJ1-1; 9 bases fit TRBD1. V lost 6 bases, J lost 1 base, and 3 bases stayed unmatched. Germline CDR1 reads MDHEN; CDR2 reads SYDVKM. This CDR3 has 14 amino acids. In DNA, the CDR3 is TGTGCCAGCAGATCGGGACAGGGGAACACTGAAGCTTTCTTT. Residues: CASRSGQGNTEAFF.

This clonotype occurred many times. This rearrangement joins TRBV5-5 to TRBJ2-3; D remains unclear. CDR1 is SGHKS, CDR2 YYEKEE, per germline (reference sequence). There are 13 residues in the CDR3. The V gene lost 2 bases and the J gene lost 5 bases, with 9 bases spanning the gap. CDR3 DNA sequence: TGTGCCAGCAGCTTCGGCGTAGGAGATACGCAGTATTTT. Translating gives CASSFGVGDTQYF. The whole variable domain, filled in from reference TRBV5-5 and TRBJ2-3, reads DAGVTQSPTHLIKTRGQQVTLRCSPISGHKSVSWYQQVLGQGPQFIFQYYEKEERGRGNFPDRFSARQFPNYSSELNVNALLLGDSALYLCASSFGVGDTQYFGPGTRLTVL.